The 26 T cell receptor beta chains given below trace back to one sample, sequenced in a study of T cells in Graves' hyperthyroidism and ophthalmopathy. Authors of the study amplified TCR beta CDR3 regions from RNA transcripts. TCR CDR3 underwent first-round RT-PCR with the HTBI primer set. TCRdb reanalysed the multiplex PCR reads using MiXCR and keeps one entry per CDR3 protein. The sample contains about 740,000 distinct CDR3 sequences, approximately 15% of which appear only once. Material for sequencing was blood. These receptors originate from a woman under 30 with Graves' hyperthyroidism.

This clonotype was found many times. The V call is TRBV11-2, the J call TRBJ1-2; no clear D gene. The germline gives CDR1 SGHAT, CDR2 FQNNGV. The CDR3 is 13 amino acids. Trimming removed 4 bases from V and 4 bases from J, with 10 bases in between. Here the CDR3 reads CASSSGPTYGYTF. For the CDR3, the DNA is TGTGCCAGCAGCTCGGGCCCAACCTATGGCTACACCTTC.

This clonotype was seen only a few times. V usage is TRBV20-1 and J usage is TRBJ2-5; maybe TRBD2 (6 bases). The CDR3 spans 14 residues. Trimming left V 3 bases short and J 2 bases short, with 13 bases between. The germline V gene encodes CDR1 DFQATT and CDR2 SNEGSKA (reference sequence). The CDR3, as DNA: TGCAGTGCTAGGGACGGGAGAGAACAAGAGACCCAGTACTTC. Protein: CSARDGREQETQYF.

This clonotype occurred many times. The chain recombines TRBV12-3 or TRBV12-4 with TRBJ2-5; D is possibly TRBD2 (6 bases). Between the trimmed V and J ends, which lost 5 bases and 4 bases, there was a span of 11 bases. The CDR3 loop spans 13 amino acids. CDR3 amino acids: CASSRLVPETQYF. CDR3 nucleotide sequence: TGTGCCAGCAGTAGACTAGTGCCAGAGACCCAGTACTTC.

Ten or more counts support this clonotype. J is TRBJ1-1 and V is TRBV29-1; no definite D call. CDR1 and CDR2 from the germline V gene are SQVTM and ANQGSEA. CDR3 size: 12 residues. The V and J ends lost 4 bases and 1 base respectively, with 7 bases between them. The CDR3 protein is CSVARANTEAFF. The CDR3 DNA reads TGCAGCGTTGCAAGAGCGAACACTGAAGCTTTCTTT.

This clonotype was counted between two and nine times. At one of its ends the junction is not consistent with the germline gene, which may arise from a read error. The rearrangement joins TRBV7-7 to TRBJ2-5; TRBD1 matches 8 bases. The CDR3 extends over 14 amino acids. CDR1 is SSHAT, CDR2 FNYEAQ, per germline (reference sequence). CDR3 region: CAGSLAGGAETQYF. The CDR3 coding sequence is TGTGCCGGCAGCTTGGCAGGGGGCGCAGAGACCCAGTACTTC.

The chain couples TRBV4-1 to TRBJ2-1; D is unresolved. V lost 3 bases to trimming and J lost 0 bases, with 12 bases between them. The CDR3 consists of 16 residues. The germline gives CDR1 MGHRA, CDR2 YSYEKL. The chain's CDR3 is CASSQPGRSSYNEQFF. The CDR3 bases are TGCGCCAGCAGCCAGCCCGGCAGGAGCTCCTACAATGAGCAGTTCTTC.

This clonotype appeared many times. The DNA for the CDR3 is TGTGCCAGCAGCCCCGGACTAGCGGGAGGGCAAAATGAGCAGTTCTTC. Its protein is CASSPGLAGGQNEQFF. The chain recombines TRBV3-1 with TRBJ2-1; 15 bases line up with TRBD2. V was pared by 4 bases and J by 7 bases, with 5 bases of the junction left unmatched. In germline, CDR1 is LGHDT, CDR2 YNNKEL (reference sequence). This CDR3 is built from 16 residues.

This clonotype showed up just a few times. The gene calls are TRBV11-2 and TRBJ1-6, with 7 positions matching TRBD1. J was trimmed by 10 bases and V by 1 base; bases with no gene match: 7. Looked up from germline, CDR1 is SGHAT and CDR2 is FQNNGV. CDR3 length: 15 residues. The CDR3 sequence is CASSLGHRGISPLHF. The CDR3 DNA sequence: TGTGCCAGCAGCTTAGGGCACAGGGGAATATCACCCCTCCACTTT.

CDR3 amino acids: CASSFPDDYYEQYF. CDR3 DNA: TGTGCCAGCAGTTTTCCAGATGACTACTACGAGCAGTACTTC. The V and J genes are TRBV28 and TRBJ2-7; TRBD2 is a possible D gene (5 bases). Per germline, CDR1 MDHEN and CDR2 SYDVKM. The CDR3 sequence is 14 residues long. Trimming took 3 bases from V and 3 from J, leaving 12 bases between them.

This clonotype was seen at least ten times. The chain combines TRBV11-2 with TRBJ2-1, with D perhaps TRBD1 (5 bases). Germline V gene data show CDR1 as SGHAT and CDR2 as FQNNGV. The CDR3 has 13 amino acids. Trimming left V 4 bases short and J 15 bases short, with 19 bases between. The CDR3 protein is CASSSYGAPKRFF. CDR3 nucleotides: TGTGCCAGCAGCTCCTATGGGGCCCCAAAACGGTTCTTC.

At least ten counts were recorded for this clonotype. This rearrangement joins TRBV28 to TRBJ2-1, with TRBD1 identical over 10 bases. Germline V gene data show CDR1 as MDHEN and CDR2 as SYDVKM. The CDR3 totals 16 residues. Trimming took 8 bases from V and 9 from J; bases not matched to a gene: 16. CDR3: CASGTPRDRGRAEQFF. DNA of the CDR3: TGTGCCAGCGGAACCCCAAGGGACAGGGGTCGGGCTGAGCAGTTCTTC.

J is TRBJ1-1 and V is TRBV24-1; D is perhaps TRBD1 (5 bases). V was cut by 7 bases and J by 9 bases, with 14 bases left in between. This CDR3 is built from 12 residues. CDR1 and CDR2 from the germline V gene are KGHDR and SFDVKD. The CDR3 DNA reads TGTGCCACCAGCTCAGGAGGGACTAAAGCTTTCTTT. Protein sequence: CATSSGGTKAFF.

Turning to this clonotype: This may be a read error, as it is one base from a much larger clone. The CDR3 coding sequence is TGTGCCAGCTCCGCCGGGGCCGTTAATCAGCCCCAGCATTTT. Encoded protein: CASSAGAVNQPQHF. The chain carries TRBV28 and TRBJ1-5; D may be TRBD1 (5 bases). This CDR3 is built from 14 residues. Per the germline V gene, CDR1 is MDHEN and CDR2 is SYDVKM. Trimming stripped 8 bases from V and 4 bases from J, with 15 bases between.

J is TRBJ2-2 and V is TRBV5-1; D gene unclear. The V gene lost 5 bases and the J gene lost 2 bases, with 13 bases spanning the gap. Germline V gene sequence: CDR1 SGHRS, CDR2 YFSETQ. This CDR3 has 15 amino acids. The CDR3 protein is CASRGSSLNTGELFF. CDR3 in DNA: TGCGCCAGCAGGGGGTCCTCGCTCAACACCGGGGAGCTGTTTTTT.

Only a few counts were recorded for this clonotype. Here the CDR3 DNA reads TGTGCCAGTACCCCGTTTCGGAACACTGAAGCTTTCTTT. This encodes CASTPFRNTEAFF. This chain connects TRBV19 to TRBJ1-1; D unresolved. The CDR3 has 13 residues. The V gene's germline CDR1 is LNHDA and CDR2 SQIVND (reference sequence). With 7 bases removed from V and 1 base from J, the gap between germline ends came to 10 bases. Filled out from reference TRBV19 and TRBJ1-1, the complete variable domain reads DGGITQSPKYLFRKEGQNVTLSCEQNLNHDAMYWYRQDPGQGLRLIYYSQIVNDFQKGDIAEGYSVSREKKESFPLTVTSAQKNPTAFYLCASTPFRNTEAFFGQGTRLTVV.

This clonotype was recorded many times. The chain links TRBV25-1 to TRBJ2-7; the D call may be TRBD1 or TRBD2 (6 bases each). The CDR3 sequence is 14 residues long. The V end lost 3 bases, the J end lost 4 bases, and 13 bases lay between the germline ends. Looked up from germline, CDR1 is MGHDK and CDR2 is SYGVNS. CDR3 nucleotides: TGTGCCAGCAGTGAGTGGGGGGCGGTATACGAGCAGTACTTC. The encoded protein is CASSEWGAVYEQYF.

The chain is built from TRBV4-3 and TRBJ2-7; the D is unclear. CDR1 is LGHNA, CDR2 YSLEER, per germline. The CDR3 contains 15 residues. The V gene lost 1 base and the J gene lost 3 bases, with 13 bases spanning the gap. CDR3 sequence reads: CASSQGTGLVYEQYF. The CDR3 bases are TGCGCCAGCAGCCAAGGGACGGGCTTGGTCTACGAGCAGTACTTC.

This clonotype has ten or more counts. The genes are TRBV2 and TRBJ2-7; 12 nucleotides line up with TRBD2. Germline lookup yields CDR1 SNHLY and CDR2 FYNNEI. The CDR3 spans 14 residues. J gave up 3 bases and V 7 bases, and 4 bases lay outside the gene matches. CDR3 residues: CASTLTSGSYEQYF. The CDR3 DNA reads TGTGCCAGCACTTTGACTAGCGGGAGCTACGAGCAGTACTTC.

This clonotype came up many times. The chain joins TRBV24-1 to TRBJ1-5; D uncertain. V lost 0 bases and J lost 2, with 10 bases in between. The CDR3 contains 16 residues. Germline V gene lookup returns CDR1 KGHDR and CDR2 SFDVKD. As DNA, the CDR3 is TGTGCCACCAGTGATTTGGACGGATCCCGCAATCAGCCCCAGCATTTT. Residues: CATSDLDGSRNQPQHF.

The gene calls are TRBV9 and TRBJ2-3; possible D gene TRBD2, 5 bases. The CDR3 loop spans 14 amino acids. The germline V and J ends were trimmed by 0 bases and 10 bases, with 15 bases remaining between them. Germline V gives CDR1 SGDLS, CDR2 YYNGEE. CDR3 in DNA: TGTGCCAGCAGCGTAGCTACAGCGGCAGCCTCGCAGTATTTT. This gives the protein CASSVATAAASQYF.

This clonotype was recorded many times. The chain couples TRBV30 to TRBJ2-4; the match to TRBD2 covers 10 bases. Germline CDR1 GTSNPN, CDR2 SVGIG (reference sequence). The CDR3 runs 16 residues. V lost 2 bases, J lost 6 bases, and 10 bases stayed unmatched. The CDR3 DNA reads TGTGCCTGGAGTCCCAGATGGACTAGCGGAAGAAACATTCAGTACTTC. Translating gives CAWSPRWTSGRNIQYF.

The rearrangement uses TRBV4-3 and TRBJ2-1; 7 nucleotides line up with TRBD1. V lost 0 bases, J lost 5 bases, and 7 bases stayed unmatched. The CDR3 consists of 16 residues. Germline V CDR1 and CDR2: LGHNA, YSLEER. CDR3 in DNA: TGCGCCAGCAGCCAAGAGCGAACAGGGGCGGACAATGAGCAGTTCTTC. Protein: CASSQERTGADNEQFF.

A few counts support this clonotype. CDR3 DNA sequence: TGTGCCAGCAGCTCCCGCCGGTTGGGGCGTACCCAAGAGACCCAGTACTTC. It codes for CASSSRRLGRTQETQYF. The chain is built from TRBV7-8 and TRBJ2-5, with a tentative D call TRBD1 (5 bases). V lost 4 bases and J lost 1, with 19 bases in between. The germline CDR1 and CDR2 sequences are SGHVS and FQNEAQ. This CDR3 has 17 residues.

This rearrangement joins TRBV7-9 to TRBJ1-6, with TRBD1 as a possible D gene (6 bases). The CDR3 is 17 residues long. Between the trimmed V and J ends, which lost 7 bases and 9 bases, there was a span of 25 bases. Germline assignment: CDR1 SEHNR and CDR2 FQNEAQ (reference sequence). CDR3 in amino acids: CASTPGGGTGTSSPLHF. The CDR3 region has the DNA TGTGCCAGCACCCCAGGTGGGGGCACAGGGACGAGTTCACCCCTCCACTTT.

The J gene is TRBJ1-4, the V gene TRBV6-8, with 8 bases matching TRBD1. CDR1 and CDR2 (germline): MNHGY, SAAAGT. The CDR3 runs to 15 residues. V was clipped by 6 bases and J by 6 bases; unmatched bases: 9. The CDR3 DNA reads as TGTGCCAGCAGCACCCGGACAGGGATAGATGAAAAACTGTTTTTT. It codes for CASSTRTGIDEKLFF.

This clonotype occurred many times. The V call is TRBV2, the J call TRBJ1-4; unclear D gene. The germline V and J ends were trimmed by 7 bases and 6 bases, with 12 bases remaining between them. This CDR3 comprises 13 residues. The germline V gene encodes CDR1 SNHLY and CDR2 FYNNEI. CDR3 loop: CASKERKDEKLFF. CDR3 DNA sequence: TGTGCCAGCAAGGAACGAAAGGATGAAAAACTGTTTTTT.